One and the same sample provided the 15 T cell receptor beta chains below, sequenced in a study of response to subunit inactivated influenza vaccine (dated by TCRdb to the late 2010s). The method behind the library was RT-PCR. These reads were obtained on an Illumina HiSeq 2500. Clones were called with MiXCR by TCRdb after fastp trimmed the public reads at Q25, and only in-frame beta chains were retained. Records with the same CDR3 protein are collapsed into one entry carrying the most frequent genes and DNA. The sample table holds 300,000 to 350,000 distinct CDR3 sequences, of which around a fifth were seen once. Roughly a tenth of the sample belongs to the ten largest clones. The source material was PBMCs from blood, sampled about 20 months after vaccination. The receptors originated from a man aged 45-69 years who received an inactivated influenza vaccine. Donor details come from another sample of the same person, matched by shared clones.

This clonotype was found a few times. The V call is TRBV6-1, the J call TRBJ2-5; D remains ambiguous. Germline loops: CDR1 MNHNS, CDR2 SASEGT. This CDR3 is built from 13 residues. Trimming left V 4 bases short and J 5 bases short, with 11 bases between. Here the CDR3 DNA reads TGTGCCAGCAGTGTGTTCACGGGTGAGACCCAGTACTTC. Amino acids: CASSVFTGETQYF.

Many counts were recorded for this clonotype. The chain carries TRBV12-3 or TRBV12-4 and TRBJ1-2; 9 bases are a match to TRBD1. The CDR3 runs 14 residues. With V trimmed by 4 bases and J by 8 bases, 8 bases remained unmatched. The CDR3 spells CASSSRQGVGGYTF. CDR3 nucleotide sequence: TGTGCCAGCAGTTCCCGACAGGGGGTGGGAGGCTACACCTTC.

The chain has TRBV9 and TRBJ1-1; the D is unclear. The germline V and J ends were trimmed by 0 bases and 6 bases, with 15 bases remaining between them. This CDR3 is 15 amino acids long. CDR1 is SGDLS, CDR2 YYNGEE, per germline. The CDR3, as DNA: TGTGCCAGCAGCGTAGGGATAGAGGGCCCTCCTGAAGCTTTCTTT. Its protein is CASSVGIEGPPEAFF. Drawing the rest from reference TRBV9 and TRBJ1-1, the complete variable domain is DSGVTQTPKHLITATGQRVTLRCSPRSGDLSVYWYQQSLDQGLQFLIQYYNGEERAKGNILERFSAQQFPDLHSELNLSSLELGDSALYFCASSVGIEGPPEAFFGQGTRLTVV.

This chain links TRBV7-3 with TRBJ2-2, with 9 bases identical to TRBD2. CDR3 size: 15 residues. Germline CDR1 is SGHTA and CDR2 is FQGTGA. Germline trimming cut 6 bases from V and 3 bases from J; bases unmatched to any gene: 5. The CDR3 DNA follows: TGTGCCAGCAGACTTAGCGGGAGCTACACCGGGGAGCTGTTTTTT. It specifies CASRLSGSYTGELFF. The full variable domain, in which reference TRBV7-3 and TRBJ2-2 provide the parts outside the CDR3, is GAGVSQTPSNKVTEKGKYVELRCDPISGHTALYWYRQSLGQGPEFLIYFQGTGAADDSGLPNDRFFAVRPEGSVSTLKIQRTERGDSAVYLCASRLSGSYTGELFFGEGSRLTVL.

This chain uses TRBV4-3 with TRBJ1-1, with TRBD1 matching over 8 bases. Losses at the gene ends were 3 bases for V and 4 bases for J; bases not matched to a gene: 10. The CDR3 consists of 16 residues. Germline V lookup: CDR1 LGHNA, CDR2 YSLEER. CDR3 sequence: CASSQMTGDGSTEAFF. In nucleotides, the CDR3 is TGCGCCAGCAGCCAGATGACAGGGGATGGGAGCACTGAAGCTTTCTTT.

This clonotype was observed at least ten times. The J gene is TRBJ1-1, the V gene TRBV27; D remains ambiguous. V shed 8 bases and J shed 4 bases, with 11 bases lying between them. The length of the CDR3 is 12 residues. Germline values: CDR1 MNHEY, CDR2 SMNVEV (reference sequence). The CDR3 reads CASRSVGTEAFF. The CDR3 nucleotides are TGTGCCAGCCGGTCGGTGGGCACTGAAGCTTTCTTT.

This clonotype was seen ten or more times. The chain joins TRBV7-2 to TRBJ1-5; D is unclear. Trimming cost V 1 base and J 2 bases, with 15 bases left between them. The CDR3 contains 17 residues. Germline CDR1 is SGHTA and CDR2 is FQGNSA. CDR3 nucleotides: TGTGCCAGCAGCTTAGGTTATACAGTGGGTGGCAATCAGCCCCAGCATTTT. Its protein is CASSLGYTVGGNQPQHF.

This clonotype was detected a few times. The V gene is TRBV7-9, the J gene TRBJ2-3; no reliable D call. The CDR3 is 14 residues long. The germline V gene encodes CDR1 SEHNR and CDR2 FQNEAQ (reference sequence). Trimming removed 5 bases at V and 1 base at J, with 10 bases between. The CDR3 here is CASSPRIGTDTQYF. CDR3 sequence (DNA): TGTGCCAGCAGCCCCAGGATCGGCACAGATACGCAGTATTTT. Variable domain in full (rest from reference TRBV7-9 and TRBJ2-3): DTGVSQNPRHKITKRGQNVTFRCDPISEHNRLYWYRQTLGQGPEFLTYFQNEAQLEKSRLLSDRFSAERPKGSFSTLEIQRTEQGDSAMYLCASSPRIGTDTQYFGPGTRLTVL.

This clonotype was seen only a few times. The chain uses TRBV4-3 and TRBJ2-7; either TRBD1 or TRBD2 may supply D (5 bases each). The CDR3 is made up of 14 amino acids. V was cut by 3 bases and J by 2 bases, with 11 bases left in between. From germline, CDR1 is LGHNA and CDR2 YSLEER. The CDR3 spells CASSHVGRTYEQYF. The CDR3 DNA reads TGCGCCAGCAGCCATGTGGGACGGACCTACGAGCAGTACTTC.

This clonotype was recorded many times. The chain is built from TRBV6-2 or TRBV6-3 and TRBJ1-1, with D unresolved. This CDR3 contains 13 residues. The V end lost 0 bases, the J end lost 6 bases, and 8 bases lay between the germline ends. Germline CDR1 reads MNHEY; CDR2 reads SVGEGT. CDR3 amino acids: CASSYSVPSEAFF. For the CDR3, the DNA is TGTGCCAGCAGTTACTCGGTCCCGTCTGAAGCTTTCTTT.

This clonotype was picked up a small number of times. The chain links TRBV7-2 to TRBJ1-2; 10 bases fit TRBD1. Germline V gene lookup returns CDR1 SGHTA and CDR2 FQGNSA. With V trimmed by 4 bases and J by 7 bases, 3 bases remained unmatched. This CDR3 is built from 13 residues. CDR3 amino acids: CASSSRQGAGYTF. DNA of the CDR3: TGTGCCAGCAGCTCCCGACAGGGGGCTGGCTACACCTTC.

This clonotype was seen more than once but under ten times. The chain couples TRBV2 to TRBJ1-6, with TRBD1 matching 7 bases. In germline, CDR1 is SNHLY, CDR2 FYNNEI. V was clipped by 0 bases and J by 6 bases; unmatched bases: 5. The CDR3 spans 16 residues. In DNA form, the CDR3 reads TGTGCCAGCAGTGAAGCGCAGGGGGACGGTAATTCACCCCTCCACTTT. This encodes CASSEAQGDGNSPLHF.

About this clonotype itself: A read error may explain this, as a much larger clone is one base away. V gene TRBV7-9 combines with J gene TRBJ2-3; 9 bases agree with TRBD1. The J segment lost 0 bases and the V segment lost 4 bases, leaving 2 bases of the junction unmatched. There are 15 residues in the CDR3. CDR1 is SEHNR and CDR2 is FQNEAQ in the germline V gene (reference sequence). The CDR3 loop reads CASSSGTGSTDTQYF. The CDR3 coding sequence is TGTGCCAGCAGCTCTGGGACAGGGAGCACAGATACGCAGTATTTT. The whole variable domain, remainder taken from reference TRBV7-9 and TRBJ2-3, is DTGVSQNPRHKITKRGQNVTFRCDPISEHNRLYWYRQTLGQGPEFLTYFQNEAQLEKSRLLSDRFSAERPKGSFSTLEIQRTEQGDSAMYLCASSSGTGSTDTQYFGPGTRLTVL.

The chain links TRBV11-2 to TRBJ2-7; 7 nucleotides match TRBD2. Per germline, CDR1 SGHAT and CDR2 FQNNGV. J was trimmed by 5 bases and V by 5 bases; bases with no gene match: 12. The CDR3 totals 15 residues. DNA of the CDR3: TGTGCCAGCAGCCCAACAGCCCGACTAGCCCACGAGCAGTACTTC. As protein: CASSPTARLAHEQYF.

This clonotype was seen only a few times. The V call is TRBV11-1, the J call TRBJ2-1, with 7 bases identical to TRBD2. Germline CDR1 is SGHAT and CDR2 is FQDESV (reference sequence). The CDR3 extends over 15 amino acids. The J segment lost 4 bases and the V segment lost 5 bases, leaving 8 bases of the junction unmatched. For the CDR3, the DNA is TGTGCCAGCAGCGGACGGGACTATCAATACAATGAGCAGTTCTTC. Translation: CASSGRDYQYNEQFF.